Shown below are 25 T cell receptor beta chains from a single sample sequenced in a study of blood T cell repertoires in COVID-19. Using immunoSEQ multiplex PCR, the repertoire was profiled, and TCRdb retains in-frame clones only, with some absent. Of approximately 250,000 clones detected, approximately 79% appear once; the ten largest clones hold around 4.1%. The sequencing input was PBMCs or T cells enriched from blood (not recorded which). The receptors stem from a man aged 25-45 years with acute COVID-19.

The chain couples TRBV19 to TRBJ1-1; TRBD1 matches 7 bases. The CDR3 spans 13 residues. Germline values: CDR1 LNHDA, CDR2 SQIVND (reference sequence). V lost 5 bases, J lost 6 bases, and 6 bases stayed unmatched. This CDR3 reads CASSFYQGAEAFF. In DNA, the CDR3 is TGTGCCAGTAGTTTCTATCAGGGGGCTGAAGCTTTCTTT.

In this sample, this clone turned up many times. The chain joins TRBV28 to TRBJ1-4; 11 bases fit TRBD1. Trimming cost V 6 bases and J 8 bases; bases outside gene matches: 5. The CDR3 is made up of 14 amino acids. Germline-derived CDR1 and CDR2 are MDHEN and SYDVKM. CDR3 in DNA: TGTGCCAGCAGAGGGACAGGGGGAATGGAAAAACTGTTTTTT. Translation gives CASRGTGGMEKLFF.

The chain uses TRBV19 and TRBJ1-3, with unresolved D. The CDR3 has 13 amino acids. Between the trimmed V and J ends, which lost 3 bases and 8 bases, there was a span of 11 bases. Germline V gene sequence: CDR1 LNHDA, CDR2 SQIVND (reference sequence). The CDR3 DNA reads TGTGCCAGTAGTATTTACAGTCAGGACACCATATATTTT. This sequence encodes CASSIYSQDTIYF. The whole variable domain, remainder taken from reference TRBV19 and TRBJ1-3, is DGGITQSPKYLFRKEGQNVTLSCEQNLNHDAMYWYRQDPGQGLRLIYYSQIVNDFQKGDIAEGYSVSREKKESFPLTVTSAQKNPTAFYLCASSIYSQDTIYFGEGSWLTVV.

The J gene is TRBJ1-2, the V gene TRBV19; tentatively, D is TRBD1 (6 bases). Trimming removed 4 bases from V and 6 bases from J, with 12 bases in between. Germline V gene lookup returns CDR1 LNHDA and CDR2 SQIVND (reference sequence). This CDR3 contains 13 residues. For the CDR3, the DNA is TGTGCCAGTAGTACCGCACAGGGCGATGGCTACACCTTC. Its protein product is CASSTAQGDGYTF.

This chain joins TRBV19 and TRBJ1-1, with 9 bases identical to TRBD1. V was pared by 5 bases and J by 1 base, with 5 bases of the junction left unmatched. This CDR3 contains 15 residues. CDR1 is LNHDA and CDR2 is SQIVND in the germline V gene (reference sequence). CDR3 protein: CASSFWTGENTEAFF. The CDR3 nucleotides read TGTGCCAGTAGTTTCTGGACAGGGGAGAACACTGAAGCTTTCTTT.

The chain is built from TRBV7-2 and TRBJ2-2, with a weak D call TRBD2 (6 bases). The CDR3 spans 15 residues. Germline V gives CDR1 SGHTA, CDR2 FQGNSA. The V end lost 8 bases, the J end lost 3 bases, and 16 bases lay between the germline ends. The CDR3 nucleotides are TGTGCCAGCGGTAAACCGGGACTTTACACCGGGGAGCTGTTTTTT. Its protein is CASGKPGLYTGELFF.

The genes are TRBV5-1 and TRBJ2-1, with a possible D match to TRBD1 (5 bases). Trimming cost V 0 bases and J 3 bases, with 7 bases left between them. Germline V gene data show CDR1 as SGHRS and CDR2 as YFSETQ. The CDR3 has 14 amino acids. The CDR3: CASSLGQGYNEQFF. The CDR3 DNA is TGCGCCAGCAGCTTGGGGCAGGGCTACAATGAGCAGTTCTTC.

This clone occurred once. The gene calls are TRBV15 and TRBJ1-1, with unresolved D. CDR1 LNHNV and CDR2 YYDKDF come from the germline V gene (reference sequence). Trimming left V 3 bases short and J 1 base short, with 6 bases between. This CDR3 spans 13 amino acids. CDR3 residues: CATSSSGNTEAFF. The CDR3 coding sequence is TGTGCCACCAGCAGTTCGGGGAACACTGAAGCTTTCTTT. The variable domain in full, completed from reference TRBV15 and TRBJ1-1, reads DAMVIQNPRYQVTQFGKPVTLSCSQTLNHNVMYWYQQKSSQAPKLLFHYYDKDFNNEADTPDNFQSRRPNTSFCFLDIRSPGLGDTAMYLCATSSSGNTEAFFGQGTRLTVV.

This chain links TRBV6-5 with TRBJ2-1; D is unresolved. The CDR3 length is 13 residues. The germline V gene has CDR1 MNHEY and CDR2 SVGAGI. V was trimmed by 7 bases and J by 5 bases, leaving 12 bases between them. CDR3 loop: CASIGSFNNEQFF. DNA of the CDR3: TGTGCCAGCATCGGTTCTTTTAACAATGAGCAGTTCTTC.

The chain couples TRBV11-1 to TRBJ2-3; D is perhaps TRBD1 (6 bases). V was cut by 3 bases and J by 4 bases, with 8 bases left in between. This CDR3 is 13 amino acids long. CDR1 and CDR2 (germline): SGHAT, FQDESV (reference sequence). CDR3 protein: CASSLAGADTQYF. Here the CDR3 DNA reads TGTGCCAGCAGCTTGGCAGGGGCAGATACGCAGTATTTT.

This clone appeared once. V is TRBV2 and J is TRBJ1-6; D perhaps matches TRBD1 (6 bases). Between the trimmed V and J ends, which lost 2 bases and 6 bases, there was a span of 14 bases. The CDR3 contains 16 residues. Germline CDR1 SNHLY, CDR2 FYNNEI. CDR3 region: CASSERGAEVNSPLHF. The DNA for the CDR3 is TGTGCCAGCAGTGAACGGGGGGCGGAAGTTAATTCACCCCTCCACTTT.

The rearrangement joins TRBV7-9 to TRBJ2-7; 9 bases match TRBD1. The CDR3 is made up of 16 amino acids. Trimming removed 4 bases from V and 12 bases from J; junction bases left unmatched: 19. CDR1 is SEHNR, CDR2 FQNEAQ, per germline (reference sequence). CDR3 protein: CASSSIDLGRTGVLYV. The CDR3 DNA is TGTGCCAGCAGCTCTATAGACCTGGGTCGGACAGGGGTATTGTACGTC.

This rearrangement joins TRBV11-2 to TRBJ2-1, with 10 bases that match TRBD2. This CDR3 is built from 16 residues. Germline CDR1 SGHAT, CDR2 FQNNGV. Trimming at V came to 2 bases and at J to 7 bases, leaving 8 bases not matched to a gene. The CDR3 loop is CASSLLLAGPANEQFF. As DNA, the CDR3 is TGTGCCAGCAGCTTATTACTAGCGGGGCCTGCGAATGAGCAGTTCTTC. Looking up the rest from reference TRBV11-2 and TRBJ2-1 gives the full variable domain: EAGVAQSPRYKIIEKRQSVAFWCNPISGHATLYWYQQILGQGPKLLIQFQNNGVVDDSQLPKDRFSAERLKGVDSTLKIQPAKLEDSAVYLCASSLLLAGPANEQFFGPGTRLTVL.

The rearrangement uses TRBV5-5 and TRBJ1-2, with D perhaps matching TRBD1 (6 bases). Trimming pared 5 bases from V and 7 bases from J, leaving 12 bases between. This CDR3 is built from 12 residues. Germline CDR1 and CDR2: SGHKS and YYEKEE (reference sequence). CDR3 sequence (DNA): TGTGCCAGCAGGCCTGGACAGACTGGCTACACCTTC. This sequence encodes CASRPGQTGYTF.

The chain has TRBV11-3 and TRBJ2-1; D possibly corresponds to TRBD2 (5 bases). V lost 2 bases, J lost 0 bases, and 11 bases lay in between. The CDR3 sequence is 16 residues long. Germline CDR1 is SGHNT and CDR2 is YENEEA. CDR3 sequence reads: CASSLRGESSYNEQFF. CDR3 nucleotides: TGTGCCAGCAGCTTACGGGGAGAGAGCTCCTACAATGAGCAGTTCTTC.

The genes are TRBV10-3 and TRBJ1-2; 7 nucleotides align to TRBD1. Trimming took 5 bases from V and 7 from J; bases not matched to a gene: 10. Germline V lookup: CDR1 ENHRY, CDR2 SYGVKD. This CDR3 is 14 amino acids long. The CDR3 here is CAISKGTELFGYTF. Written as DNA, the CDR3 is TGTGCCATCAGTAAAGGGACAGAACTATTTGGCTACACCTTC.

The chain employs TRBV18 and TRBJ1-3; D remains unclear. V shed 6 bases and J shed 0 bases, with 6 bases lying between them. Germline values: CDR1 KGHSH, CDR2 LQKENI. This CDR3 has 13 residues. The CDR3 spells CASSGGSGNTIYF. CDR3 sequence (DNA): TGTGCCAGCTCTGGCGGCTCTGGAAACACCATATATTTT.

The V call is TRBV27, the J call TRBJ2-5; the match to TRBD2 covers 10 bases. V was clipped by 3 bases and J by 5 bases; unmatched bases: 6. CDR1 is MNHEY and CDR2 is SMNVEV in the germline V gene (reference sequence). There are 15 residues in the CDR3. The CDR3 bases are TGTGCCAGCAGTTTCCGCGGACTAGCGGTGGAGACCCAGTACTTC. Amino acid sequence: CASSFRGLAVETQYF.

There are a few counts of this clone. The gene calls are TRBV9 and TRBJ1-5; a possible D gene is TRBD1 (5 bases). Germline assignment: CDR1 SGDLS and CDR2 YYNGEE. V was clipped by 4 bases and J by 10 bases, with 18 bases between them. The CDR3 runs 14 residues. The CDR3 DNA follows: TGTGCCAGCAGCCCCTCGGGGGACGGCGATCCCCAGCATTTT. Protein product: CASSPSGDGDPQHF.

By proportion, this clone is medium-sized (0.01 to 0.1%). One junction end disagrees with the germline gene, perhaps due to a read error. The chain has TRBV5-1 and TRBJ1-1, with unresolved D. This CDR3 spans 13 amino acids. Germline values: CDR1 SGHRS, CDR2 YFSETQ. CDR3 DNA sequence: TGTGCCAGCAGCTTCGCGGAGAACACTGAAGCTTTCTTT. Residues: CASSFAENTEAFF. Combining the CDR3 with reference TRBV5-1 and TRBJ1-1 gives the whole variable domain KAGVTQTPRYLIKTRGQQVTLSCSPISGHRSVSWYQQTPGQGLQFLFEYFSETQRNKGNFPGRFSGRQFSNSRSEMNVSTLELGDSALYLCASSFAENTEAFFGQGTRLTVV.

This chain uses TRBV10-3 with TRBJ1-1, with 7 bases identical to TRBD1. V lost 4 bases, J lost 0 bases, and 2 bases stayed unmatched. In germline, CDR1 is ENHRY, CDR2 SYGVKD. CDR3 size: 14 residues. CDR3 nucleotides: TGTGCCATCAGTGCGGACAGGATGAACACTGAAGCTTTCTTT. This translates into CAISADRMNTEAFF.

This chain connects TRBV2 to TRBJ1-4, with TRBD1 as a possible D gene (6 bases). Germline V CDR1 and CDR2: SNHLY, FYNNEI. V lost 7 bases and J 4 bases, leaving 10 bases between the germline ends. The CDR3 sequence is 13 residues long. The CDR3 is CASIQGFNEKLFF. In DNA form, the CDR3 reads TGTGCCAGCATACAGGGATTTAATGAAAAACTGTTTTTT.

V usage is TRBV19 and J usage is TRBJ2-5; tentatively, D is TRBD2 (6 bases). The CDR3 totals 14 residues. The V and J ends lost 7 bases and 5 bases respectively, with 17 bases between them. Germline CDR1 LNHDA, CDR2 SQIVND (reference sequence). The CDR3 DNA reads TGTGCCAGTAACGTTTACGGGAGTGGCGAGACCCAGTACTTC. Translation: CASNVYGSGETQYF.

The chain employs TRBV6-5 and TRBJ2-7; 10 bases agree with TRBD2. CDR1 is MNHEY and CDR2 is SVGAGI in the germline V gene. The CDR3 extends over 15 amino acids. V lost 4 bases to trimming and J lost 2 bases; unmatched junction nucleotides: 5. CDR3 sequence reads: CASSSYSGRPYEQYV. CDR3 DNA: TGTGCCAGCAGTTCCTATAGCGGGAGGCCCTACGAGCAGTACGTC.

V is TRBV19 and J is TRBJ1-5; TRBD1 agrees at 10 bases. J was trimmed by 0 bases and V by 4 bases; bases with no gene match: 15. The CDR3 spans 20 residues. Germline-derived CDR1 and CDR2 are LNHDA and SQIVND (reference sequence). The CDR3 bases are TGTGCCAGTAGTACGCCTCTACCGGACAGGGGGAGGTTTAGCAATCAGCCCCAGCATTTT. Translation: CASSTPLPDRGRFSNQPQHF.